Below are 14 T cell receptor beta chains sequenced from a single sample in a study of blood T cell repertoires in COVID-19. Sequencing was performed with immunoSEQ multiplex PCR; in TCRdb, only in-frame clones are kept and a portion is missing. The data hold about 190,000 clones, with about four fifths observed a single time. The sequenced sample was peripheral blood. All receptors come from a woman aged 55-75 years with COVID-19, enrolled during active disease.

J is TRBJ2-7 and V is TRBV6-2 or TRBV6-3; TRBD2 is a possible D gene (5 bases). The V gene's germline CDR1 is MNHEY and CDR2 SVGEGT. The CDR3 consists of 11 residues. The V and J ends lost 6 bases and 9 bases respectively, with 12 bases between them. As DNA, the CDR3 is TGTGCCAGCAGCCAGGAGGTAGTGCAGTACTTC. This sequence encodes CASSQEVVQYF.

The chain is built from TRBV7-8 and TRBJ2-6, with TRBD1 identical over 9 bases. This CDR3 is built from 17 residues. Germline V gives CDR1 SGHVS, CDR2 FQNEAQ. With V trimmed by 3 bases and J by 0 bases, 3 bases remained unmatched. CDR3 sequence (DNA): TGTGCCAGCAGCTTGGGGACAGGGCGCTCTGGGGCCAACGTCCTGACTTTC. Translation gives CASSLGTGRSGANVLTF.

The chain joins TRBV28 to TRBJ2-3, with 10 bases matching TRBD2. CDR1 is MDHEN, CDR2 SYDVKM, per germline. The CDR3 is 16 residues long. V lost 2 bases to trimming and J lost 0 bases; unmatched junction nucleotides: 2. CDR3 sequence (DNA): TGTGCCAGCAGTTTAAATAGCGGGGGGAGCACAGATACGCAGTATTTT. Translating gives CASSLNSGGSTDTQYF.

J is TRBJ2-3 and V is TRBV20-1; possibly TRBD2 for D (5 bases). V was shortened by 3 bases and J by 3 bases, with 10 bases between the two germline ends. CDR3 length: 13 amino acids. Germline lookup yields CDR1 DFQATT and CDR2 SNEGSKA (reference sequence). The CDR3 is CSASGPGTDTQYF. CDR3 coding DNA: TGCAGTGCTAGTGGTCCGGGGACAGATACGCAGTATTTT.

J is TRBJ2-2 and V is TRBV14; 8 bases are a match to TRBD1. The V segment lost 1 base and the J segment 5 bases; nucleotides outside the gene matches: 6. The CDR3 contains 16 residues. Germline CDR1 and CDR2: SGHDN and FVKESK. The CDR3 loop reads CASSQAQGARTGELFF. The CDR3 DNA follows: TGTGCCAGCAGCCAAGCGCAGGGGGCTAGGACCGGGGAGCTGTTTTTT.

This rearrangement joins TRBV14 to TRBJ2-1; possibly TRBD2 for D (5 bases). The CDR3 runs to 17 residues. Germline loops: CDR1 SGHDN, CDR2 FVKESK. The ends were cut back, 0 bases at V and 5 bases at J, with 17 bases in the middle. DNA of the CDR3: TGTGCCAGCAGCCAAGAAGGTCGGGAACTAGGACACAATGAGCAGTTCTTC. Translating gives CASSQEGRELGHNEQFF.

The CDR3, as DNA: TGTGCCAGCAGTCGTTCGACTAGCGGGGGCACAGATACGCAGTATTTT. Residues: CASSRSTSGGTDTQYF. This chain joins TRBV2 and TRBJ2-3; TRBD2 matches 11 bases. The V gene end was trimmed by 5 bases and the J gene end by 1 base; junction bases not matched to a gene: 5. The CDR3 contains 16 residues. The germline gives CDR1 SNHLY, CDR2 FYNNEI.

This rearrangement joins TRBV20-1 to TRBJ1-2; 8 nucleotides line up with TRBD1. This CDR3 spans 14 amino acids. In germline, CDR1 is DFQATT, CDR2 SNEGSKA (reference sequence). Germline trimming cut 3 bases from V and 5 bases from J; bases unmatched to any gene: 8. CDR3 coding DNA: TGCAGTGCTAGTGAGGCAGGGGGCTCGTATGGCTACACCTTC. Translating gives CSASEAGGSYGYTF.

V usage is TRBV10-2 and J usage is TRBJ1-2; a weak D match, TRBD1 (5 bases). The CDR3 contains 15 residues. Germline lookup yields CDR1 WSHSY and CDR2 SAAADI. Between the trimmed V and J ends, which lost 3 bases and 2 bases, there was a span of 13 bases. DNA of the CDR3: TGCGCCAGCAGTGACAGGCAGGGACTCAACTATGGCTACACCTTC. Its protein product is CASSDRQGLNYGYTF.

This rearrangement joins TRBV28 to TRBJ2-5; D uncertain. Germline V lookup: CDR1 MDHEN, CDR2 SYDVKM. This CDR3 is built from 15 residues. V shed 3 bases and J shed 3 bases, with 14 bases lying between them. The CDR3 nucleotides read TGTGCCAGCAGTTTCTCCTCCGGTACTAAAGAGACCCAGTACTTC. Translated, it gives CASSFSSGTKETQYF.

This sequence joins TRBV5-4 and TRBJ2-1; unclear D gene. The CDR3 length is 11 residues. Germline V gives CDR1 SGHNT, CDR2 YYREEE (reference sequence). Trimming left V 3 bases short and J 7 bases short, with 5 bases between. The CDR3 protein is CASSSINEQFF. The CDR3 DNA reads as TGTGCCAGCAGCTCCATTAATGAGCAGTTCTTC.

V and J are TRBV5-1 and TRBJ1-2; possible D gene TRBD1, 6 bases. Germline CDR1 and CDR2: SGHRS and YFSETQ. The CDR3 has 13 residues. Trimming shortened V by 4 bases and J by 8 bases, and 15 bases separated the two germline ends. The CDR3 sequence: CASSPAGGEGYTF. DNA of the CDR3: TGCGCCAGCAGCCCCGCGGGGGGCGAAGGCTACACCTTC.

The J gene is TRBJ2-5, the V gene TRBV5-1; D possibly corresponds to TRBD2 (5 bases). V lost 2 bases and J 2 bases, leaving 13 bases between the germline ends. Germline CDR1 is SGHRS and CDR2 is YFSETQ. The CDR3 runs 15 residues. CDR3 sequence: CASSLSARTQETQYF. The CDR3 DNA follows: TGCGCCAGCAGCTTATCGGCGAGGACTCAAGAGACCCAGTACTTC.

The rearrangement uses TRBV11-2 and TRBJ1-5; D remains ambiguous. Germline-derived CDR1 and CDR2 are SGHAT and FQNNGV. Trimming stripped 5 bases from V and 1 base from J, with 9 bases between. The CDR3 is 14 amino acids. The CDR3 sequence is CASSVSGSNQPQHF. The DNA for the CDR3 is TGTGCCAGCAGCGTCAGTGGCAGCAATCAGCCCCAGCATTTT. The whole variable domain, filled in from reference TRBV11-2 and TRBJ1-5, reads EAGVAQSPRYKIIEKRQSVAFWCNPISGHATLYWYQQILGQGPKLLIQFQNNGVVDDSQLPKDRFSAERLKGVDSTLKIQPAKLEDSAVYLCASSVSGSNQPQHFGDGTRLSIL.